The 20 T cell receptor beta chains reported below all come from one sample, sequenced in a study of shared clonotypes between healthy human individuals (dated by TCRdb to 2019 to 2021). Libraries were made using the immunoSEQ multiplex PCR assay. TCRdb retrieved this table from immuneACCESS and kept in-frame rearrangements only. Not all clones are present; in checked studies, unresolved V genes account for under half, and no reason is known for the remainder. A total of 950,000 to 1,100,000 clones appear in this sample, approximately 76% of them only once. The ten largest clones add up to 1.4% of the sample. The sample was memory CD4+ T cells sorted from blood. The cell subset or site label corresponds to: CD45RA-negative fraction. The receptors stem from a man younger than 30 in good health.

This clone was detected once. This chain uses TRBV2 with TRBJ1-4; 8 bases agree with TRBD1. The CDR3 contains 14 residues. V was clipped by 0 bases and J by 9 bases; unmatched bases: 3. CDR1 is SNHLY, CDR2 FYNNEI, per germline. The CDR3 protein is CASSEAGQGKKLFF. CDR3 coding DNA: TGTGCCAGCAGTGAAGCAGGACAGGGTAAAAAACTGTTTTTT.

The chain joins TRBV5-6 to TRBJ2-2; D uncertain. Trimming removed 1 base at V and 6 bases at J, with 10 bases between. The CDR3 has 14 residues. Germline loops: CDR1 SGHDT, CDR2 YYEEEE. CDR3: CASSLTYYPGELFF. CDR3 bases: TGTGCCAGCAGCTTGACCTACTATCCCGGGGAGCTGTTTTTT.

This rearrangement joins TRBV28 to TRBJ2-7; the match to TRBD1 covers 9 bases. The CDR3 is made up of 15 amino acids. Looked up from germline, CDR1 is MDHEN and CDR2 is SYDVKM. After removal of 6 bases from V and 6 bases from J, the junction contained 12 bases not matched to a gene. The DNA for the CDR3 is TGTGCCAGCAGGTTGGGACAGGGAGGGTACTTCGAGCAGTACTTC. Its protein is CASRLGQGGYFEQYF. The whole variable domain, remainder taken from reference TRBV28 and TRBJ2-7, is DVKVTQSSRYLVKRTGEKVFLECVQDMDHENMFWYRQDPGLGLRLIYFSYDVKMKEKGDIPEGYSVSREKKERFSLILESASTNQTSMYLCASRLGQGGYFEQYFGPGTRLTVT.

V gene TRBV10-3 combines with J gene TRBJ2-1, with 7 positions matching TRBD2. CDR1 and CDR2 (germline): ENHRY, SYGVKD. Unmatched junction bases numbered 8, after V lost 2 bases and J lost 4 bases. CDR3 length equals 16 residues. CDR3 bases: TGTGCCATCAGTGAGCGGGATGGTAGCGGGTACAATGAGCAGTTCTTC. As protein: CAISERDGSGYNEQFF.

The chain joins TRBV7-2 to TRBJ2-1; 11 bases match TRBD2. The V segment lost 1 base and the J segment 15 bases; nucleotides outside the gene matches: 2. CDR1 is SGHTA and CDR2 is FQGNSA in the germline V gene. The CDR3 is made up of 12 amino acids. CDR3 amino acids: CASSLDGTSGFF. The CDR3, as DNA: TGTGCCAGCAGCTTAGACGGGACTAGCGGGTTCTTC. Drawing the rest from reference TRBV7-2 and TRBJ2-1, the complete variable domain is GAGVSQSPSNKVTEKGKDVELRCDPISGHTALYWYRQSLGQGLEFLIYFQGNSAPDKSGLPSDRFSAERTGGSVSTLTIQRTQQEDSAVYLCASSLDGTSGFFGPGTRLTVL.

The rearrangement links TRBV18 to TRBJ2-2; 8 bases line up with TRBD2. Germline CDR1 reads KGHSH; CDR2 reads LQKENI. The ends lost 2 bases at V and 2 bases at J; junction bases unmatched: 7. The CDR3 length is 17 residues. Here the CDR3 reads CASSPDRLALNTGELFF. The CDR3, as DNA: TGTGCCAGCTCACCAGATCGACTAGCGCTAAACACCGGGGAGCTGTTTTTT.

This chain uses TRBV11-3 with TRBJ1-3; D is undetermined. Between the trimmed V and J ends, which lost 2 bases and 0 bases, there was a span of 11 bases. The CDR3 contains 16 residues. Germline values: CDR1 SGHNT, CDR2 YENEEA. CDR3 nucleotides: TGTGCCAGCAGCTTAACCAGCTCGTCCTCTGGAAACACCATATATTTT. Translated: CASSLTSSSSGNTIYF.

The count of this clone is one. The chain recombines TRBV11-2 with TRBJ2-4, with 9 bases lining up with TRBD2. Germline V gene data show CDR1 as SGHAT and CDR2 as FQNNGV. The V gene end was trimmed by 1 base and the J gene end by 6 bases; junction bases not matched to a gene: 7. The CDR3 sequence is 16 residues long. CDR3 amino acids: CASSLGISGRGNIQYF. CDR3 in DNA: TGTGCCAGCAGCTTAGGTATTAGCGGGAGAGGAAACATTCAGTACTTC.

This chain links TRBV7-3 with TRBJ2-5, with unresolved D. CDR1 is SGHTA and CDR2 is FQGTGA in the germline V gene. V was clipped by 2 bases and J by 4 bases, with 11 bases between them. The CDR3 length is 14 residues. CDR3 loop: CASSLQAVGETQYF. Here the CDR3 DNA reads TGTGCCAGCAGCTTACAGGCGGTGGGAGAGACCCAGTACTTC.

This chain uses TRBV28 with TRBJ2-1; unclear D gene. The germline gives CDR1 MDHEN, CDR2 SYDVKM. CDR3 length: 15 amino acids. V shed 5 bases and J shed 0 bases, with 11 bases lying between them. CDR3 sequence (DNA): TGTGCCAGCAGTCCCCCGGCGAGCTCCTACAATGAGCAGTTCTTC. Amino acid sequence: CASSPPASSYNEQFF.

The rearrangement uses TRBV29-1 and TRBJ1-1, with 8 bases that match TRBD1. CDR1 is SQVTM and CDR2 is ANQGSEA in the germline V gene. The CDR3 has 12 residues. V was pared by 6 bases and J by 5 bases, with 5 bases of the junction left unmatched. CDR3 nucleotide sequence: TGCAGCGTGGCAGGGGGCTGGACTGAAGCTTTCTTT. Its protein product is CSVAGGWTEAFF.

This chain joins TRBV5-1 and TRBJ1-1; tentative D call: TRBD1 (6 bases). The CDR3 contains 14 residues. V lost 5 bases and J 0 bases, leaving 11 bases between the germline ends. The V gene's germline CDR1 is SGHRS and CDR2 YFSETQ. Here the CDR3 reads CASSFTGLNTEAFF. The DNA of the CDR3 is TGCGCCAGCAGTTTTACAGGGCTGAACACTGAAGCTTTCTTT. The full variable domain, with the rest looked up from reference TRBV5-1 and TRBJ1-1, is KAGVTQTPRYLIKTRGQQVTLSCSPISGHRSVSWYQQTPGQGLQFLFEYFSETQRNKGNFPGRFSGRQFSNSRSEMNVSTLELGDSALYLCASSFTGLNTEAFFGQGTRLTVV.

This chain links TRBV18 with TRBJ2-2; the D gene is possibly TRBD1 (6 bases). CDR1 is KGHSH, CDR2 LQKENI, per germline. CDR3 size: 15 residues. Trimming stripped 5 bases from V and 1 base from J, with 11 bases between. The CDR3: CASSLGHGNTGELFF. In DNA, the CDR3 is TGTGCCAGCTCATTGGGACATGGGAACACCGGGGAGCTGTTTTTT. The variable domain in full, completed from reference TRBV18 and TRBJ2-2, reads NAGVMQNPRHLVRRRGQEARLRCSPMKGHSHVYWYRQLPEEGLKFMVYLQKENIIDESGMPKERFSAEFPKEGPSILRIQQVVRGDSAAYFCASSLGHGNTGELFFGEGSRLTVL.

The chain links TRBV6-1 to TRBJ1-1, with 7 bases aligning to TRBD1. Trimming cost V 3 bases and J 1 base; bases outside gene matches: 5. The CDR3 consists of 15 residues. CDR1 and CDR2 (germline): MNHNS, SASEGT. DNA of the CDR3: TGTGCCAGCAGTGACAGGGGGGGTAGGAACACTGAAGCTTTCTTT. Its protein product is CASSDRGGRNTEAFF.

This chain connects TRBV2 to TRBJ2-7; 10 bases map to TRBD1. This CDR3 region has 14 residues. V lost 3 bases to trimming and J lost 6 bases; unmatched junction nucleotides: 5. Germline CDR1 is SNHLY and CDR2 is FYNNEI. CDR3 in amino acids: CASSEGTGDGEQYF. CDR3 DNA: TGTGCCAGCAGTGAGGGGACAGGGGACGGCGAGCAGTACTTC.

V and J are TRBV11-2 and TRBJ1-1; perhaps TRBD1 as D (6 bases). Between the trimmed V and J ends, which lost 5 bases and 5 bases, there was a span of 12 bases. The CDR3 extends over 13 amino acids. The V gene's germline CDR1 is SGHAT and CDR2 FQNNGV. CDR3 protein: CASSPTGRTEAFF. The CDR3 nucleotides are TGTGCCAGCAGCCCGACAGGAAGGACTGAAGCTTTCTTT.

J is TRBJ1-1 and V is TRBV18, with D possibly TRBD1 on 5 matching bases. Trimming cost V 5 bases and J 7 bases, with 14 bases left between them. The germline gives CDR1 KGHSH, CDR2 LQKENI. The CDR3 contains 13 residues. The chain's CDR3 is CASSAGTVDEAFF. The CDR3 DNA is TGTGCCAGCTCAGCCGGGACGGTTGATGAAGCTTTCTTT.

CDR3 nucleotide sequence: TGCGCCAGCAGCTTGTCGAACGGGAGTTTGTCCTACGAGCAGTACTTC. Its translation is CASSLSNGSLSYEQYF. V usage is TRBV5-1 and J usage is TRBJ2-7; maybe TRBD2 (6 bases). With 1 base removed from V and 1 base from J, the gap between germline ends came to 15 bases. Germline assignment: CDR1 SGHRS and CDR2 YFSETQ. The CDR3 is 16 residues long. The variable domain in full, with the rest retrieved from reference TRBV5-1 and TRBJ2-7, is KAGVTQTPRYLIKTRGQQVTLSCSPISGHRSVSWYQQTPGQGLQFLFEYFSETQRNKGNFPGRFSGRQFSNSRSEMNVSTLELGDSALYLCASSLSNGSLSYEQYFGPGTRLTVT.

The rearrangement uses TRBV7-2 and TRBJ2-5; 9 bases agree with TRBD2. The germline gives CDR1 SGHTA, CDR2 FQGNSA. The length of the CDR3 is 16 residues. V dropped 4 bases and J dropped 5; count of bases not matched to a gene: 11. DNA for the CDR3: TGTGCCAGCAGCTCGATGGGACTAGCAGGAGGCGAGACCCAGTACTTC. This sequence encodes CASSSMGLAGGETQYF.

The chain employs TRBV5-1 and TRBJ1-5; D is ambiguous. From germline, CDR1 is SGHRS and CDR2 YFSETQ. The ends were cut back, 0 bases at V and 2 bases at J, with 9 bases in the middle. The CDR3 sequence is 15 residues long. The CDR3 sequence: CASSLGGEGNQPQHF. The CDR3 DNA sequence: TGCGCCAGCAGCTTGGGGGGAGAGGGCAATCAGCCCCAGCATTTT.